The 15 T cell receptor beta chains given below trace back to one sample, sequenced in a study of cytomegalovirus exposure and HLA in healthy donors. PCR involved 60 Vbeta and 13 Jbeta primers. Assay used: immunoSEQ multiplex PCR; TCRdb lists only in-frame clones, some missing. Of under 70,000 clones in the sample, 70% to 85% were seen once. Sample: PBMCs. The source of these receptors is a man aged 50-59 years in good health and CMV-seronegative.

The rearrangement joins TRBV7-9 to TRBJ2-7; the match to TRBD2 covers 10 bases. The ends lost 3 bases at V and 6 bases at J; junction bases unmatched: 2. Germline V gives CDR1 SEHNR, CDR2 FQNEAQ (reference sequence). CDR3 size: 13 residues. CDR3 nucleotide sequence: TGTGCCAGCAGCTTGGGACTAGCGAGCGAGCAGTACTTC. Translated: CASSLGLASEQYF.

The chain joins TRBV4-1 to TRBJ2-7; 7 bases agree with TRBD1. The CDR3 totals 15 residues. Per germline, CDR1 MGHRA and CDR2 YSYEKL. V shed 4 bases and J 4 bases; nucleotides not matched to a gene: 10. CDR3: CASSPVDRRYYEQYF. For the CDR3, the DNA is TGCGCCAGCAGCCCTGTGGACAGGAGGTATTACGAGCAGTACTTC.

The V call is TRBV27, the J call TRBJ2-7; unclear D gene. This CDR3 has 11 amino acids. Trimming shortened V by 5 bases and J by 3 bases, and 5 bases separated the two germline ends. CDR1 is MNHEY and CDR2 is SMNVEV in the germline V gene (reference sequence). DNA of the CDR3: TGTGCCAGCAGTCTTTACTACGAGCAGTACTTC. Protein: CASSLYYEQYF.

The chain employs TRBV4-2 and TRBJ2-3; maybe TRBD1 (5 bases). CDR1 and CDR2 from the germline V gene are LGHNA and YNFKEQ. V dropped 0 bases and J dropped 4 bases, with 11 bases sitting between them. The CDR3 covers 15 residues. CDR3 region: CASSQEAGSADTQYF. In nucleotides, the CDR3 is TGTGCCAGCAGCCAAGAGGCAGGGTCGGCAGATACGCAGTATTTT.

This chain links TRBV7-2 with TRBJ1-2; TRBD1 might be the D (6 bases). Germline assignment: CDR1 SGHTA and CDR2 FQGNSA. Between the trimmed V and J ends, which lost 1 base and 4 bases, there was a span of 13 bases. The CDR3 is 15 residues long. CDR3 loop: CASSLDSRGFYGYTF. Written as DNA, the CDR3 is TGTGCCAGCAGCTTAGATAGCAGGGGATTCTATGGCTACACCTTC.

The CDR3 region has the DNA TGTGCCAGTAGTATAGACATCTCCGGGACAGGGACATACGAGCAGTACTTC. Encoded protein: CASSIDISGTGTYEQYF. The rearrangement joins TRBV19 to TRBJ2-7; 9 positions agree with TRBD1. The V gene's germline CDR1 is LNHDA and CDR2 SQIVND (reference sequence). J gave up 4 bases and V 0 bases, and 10 bases lay outside the gene matches. The CDR3 is made up of 17 amino acids.

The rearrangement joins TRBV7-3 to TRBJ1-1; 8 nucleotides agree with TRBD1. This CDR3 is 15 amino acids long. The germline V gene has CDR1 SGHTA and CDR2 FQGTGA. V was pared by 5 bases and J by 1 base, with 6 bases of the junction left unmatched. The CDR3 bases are TGTGCCAGCAGCATGACAGGGGCGGGGAACACTGAAGCTTTCTTT. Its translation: CASSMTGAGNTEAFF.

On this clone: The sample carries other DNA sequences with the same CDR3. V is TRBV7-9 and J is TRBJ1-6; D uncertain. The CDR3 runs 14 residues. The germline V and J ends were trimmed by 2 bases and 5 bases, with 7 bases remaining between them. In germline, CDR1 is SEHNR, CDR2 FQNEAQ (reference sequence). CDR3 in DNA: TGTGCCAGCAGCTTACCCGGTGATAATTCACCCCTCCACTTT. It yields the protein CASSLPGDNSPLHF.

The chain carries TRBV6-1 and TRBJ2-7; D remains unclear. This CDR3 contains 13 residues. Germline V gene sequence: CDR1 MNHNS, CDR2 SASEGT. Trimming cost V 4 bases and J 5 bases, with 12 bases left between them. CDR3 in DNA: TGTGCCAGCAGTGTAGGCAGGATTGACGAGCAGTACTTC. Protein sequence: CASSVGRIDEQYF.

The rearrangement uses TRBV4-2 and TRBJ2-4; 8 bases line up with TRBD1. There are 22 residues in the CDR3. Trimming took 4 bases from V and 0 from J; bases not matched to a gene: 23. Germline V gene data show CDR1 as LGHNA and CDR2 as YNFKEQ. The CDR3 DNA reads TGTGCCAGCAGCCCCGAACCTGACAGGGGTCTCCCGAACCTGCTAGCCAAAAACATTCAGTACTTC. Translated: CASSPEPDRGLPNLLAKNIQYF.

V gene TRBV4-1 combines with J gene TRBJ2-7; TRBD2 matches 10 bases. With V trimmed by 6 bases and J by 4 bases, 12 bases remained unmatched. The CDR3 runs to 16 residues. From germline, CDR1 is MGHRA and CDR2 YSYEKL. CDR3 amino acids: CASSLAALAGLYEQYF. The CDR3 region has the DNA TGCGCCAGCAGTCTTGCTGCACTAGCGGGGCTGTACGAGCAGTACTTC.

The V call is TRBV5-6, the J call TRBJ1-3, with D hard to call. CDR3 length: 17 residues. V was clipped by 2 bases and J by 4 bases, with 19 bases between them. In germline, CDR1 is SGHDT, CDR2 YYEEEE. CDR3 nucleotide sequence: TGTGCCAGCAGCTTACGACCGGGATCCACTGGGGGAAACACCATATATTTT. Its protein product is CASSLRPGSTGGNTIYF. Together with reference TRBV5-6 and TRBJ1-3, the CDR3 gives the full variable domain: DAGVTQSPTHLIKTRGQQVTLRCSPKSGHDTVSWYQQALGQGPQFIFQYYEEEERQRGNFPDRFSGHQFPNYSSELNVNALLLGDSALYLCASSLRPGSTGGNTIYFGEGSWLTVV.

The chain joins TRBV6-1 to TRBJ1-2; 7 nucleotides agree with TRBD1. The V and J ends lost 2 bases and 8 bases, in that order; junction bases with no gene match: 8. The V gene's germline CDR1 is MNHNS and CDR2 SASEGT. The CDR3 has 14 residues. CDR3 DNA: TGTGCCAGCAGTGAAACTGACAGGGTGGGCGGCTACACCTTC. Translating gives CASSETDRVGGYTF.

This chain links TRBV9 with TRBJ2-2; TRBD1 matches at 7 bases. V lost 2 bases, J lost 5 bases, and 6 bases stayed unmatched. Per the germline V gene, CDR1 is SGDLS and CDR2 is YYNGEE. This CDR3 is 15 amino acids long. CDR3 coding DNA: TGTGCCAGCAGCGTCCGGGACAGCTATACCGGGGAGCTGTTTTTT. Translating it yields CASSVRDSYTGELFF.

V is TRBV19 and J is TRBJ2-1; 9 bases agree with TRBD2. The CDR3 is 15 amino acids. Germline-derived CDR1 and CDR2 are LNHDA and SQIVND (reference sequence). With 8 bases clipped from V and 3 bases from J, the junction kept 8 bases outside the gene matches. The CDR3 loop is CASRRGGRNYNEQFF. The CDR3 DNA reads TGTGCCAGTCGGCGGGGGGGACGGAACTACAATGAGCAGTTCTTC.